The text below deals with one T cell receptor beta chain. This record comes from a study of control samples from healthy donors and cancer patients. Clones were sequenced by immunoSEQ multiplex PCR, and TCRdb holds only the in-frame ones, with some missing. The sample includes roughly 400,000 clones, approximately 92% of them seen just once. Germline V gene data show CDR1 as GTSNPN and CDR2 as SVGIG (reference sequence). V was cut by 0 bases and J by 5 bases, with 4 bases left in between. This CDR3 is built from 11 residues. Material: PBMCs. The chain links TRBV30 to TRBJ1-1; no definite D call. The clonotype originates from a man in his forties or fifties with head and neck cancer. The CDR3 DNA reads TGTGCCTGGAGTGTACAAACTGAAGCTTTCTTT. This encodes CAWSVQTEAFF.